The sequence of this T cell receptor beta chain was determined in a study of Ad26.COV2.S vaccination and SARS-CoV-2 variants. Study-wide results and limits: Responses of T cells in total may have been underestimated by the TCR breadth and depth analyses. Marked by substantial breadth, spike-specific CD8+ and CD4+ T cell responses were reportedly seen after vaccination. For non-spike TCRs, breadth in vaccine recipients resembled that in placebo recipients.

This CDR3 has 13 residues. Germline CDR1 LNHDA, CDR2 SQIVND (reference sequence). V lost 9 bases and J lost 3, with 14 bases in between. Using immunoSEQ multiplex PCR, the repertoire was profiled, and TCRdb retains in-frame clones only, with some absent. The sample contains more than 120,000 clones, roughly 85% of which appear only once. This clone has only one observation. What it recognizes is unknown. The chain is built from TRBV19 and TRBJ1-1; D ambiguous. Sequencing used peripheral blood, obtained after recovery from COVID-19. The sequence derives from a human donor who had recovered from COVID-19. The CDR3: CASNWAADTEAFF. CDR3 nucleotide sequence: TGTGCCAGCAACTGGGCCGCCGACACTGAAGCTTTCTTT.